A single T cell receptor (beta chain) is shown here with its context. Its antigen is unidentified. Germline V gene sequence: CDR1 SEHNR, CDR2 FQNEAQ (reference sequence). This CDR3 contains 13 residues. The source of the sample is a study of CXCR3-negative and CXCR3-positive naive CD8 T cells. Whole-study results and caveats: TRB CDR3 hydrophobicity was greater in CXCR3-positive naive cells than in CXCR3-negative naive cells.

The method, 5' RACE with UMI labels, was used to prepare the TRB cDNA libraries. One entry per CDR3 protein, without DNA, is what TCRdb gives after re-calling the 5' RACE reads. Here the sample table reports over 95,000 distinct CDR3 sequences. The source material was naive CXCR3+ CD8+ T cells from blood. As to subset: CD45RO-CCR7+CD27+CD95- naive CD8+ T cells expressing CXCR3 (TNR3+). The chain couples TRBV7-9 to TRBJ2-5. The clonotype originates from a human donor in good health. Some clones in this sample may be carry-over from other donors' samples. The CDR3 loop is CASSLASSETQYF.